The 24 T cell receptor beta chains in this list originate from one sample, sequenced in a study of T cells in Graves' hyperthyroidism and ophthalmopathy. The investigators amplified TCR beta CDR3 regions from RNA transcripts. TCR CDR3 regions were first amplified by RT-PCR with HTBI primers. TCRdb used MiXCR to reprocess the multiplex PCR reads, holding one entry per CDR3 protein. The sample holds about 840,000 distinct CDR3 sequences; over 35% are singletons and the top ten take 8.9%. The specimen sequenced was blood. Source of these receptors: a man in his late teens or twenties with Graves' hyperthyroidism.

In its sample, this clonotype was seen many times. CDR3 in DNA: TGTGCCATCAGTGAGGACAGGGGCACTGAAGCTTTCTTT. This encodes CAISEDRGTEAFF. The chain recombines TRBV10-3 with TRBJ1-1, with 8 bases aligning to TRBD1. V was pared by 2 bases and J by 4 bases, with 0 bases of the junction left unmatched. The CDR3 length is 13 residues. CDR1 and CDR2 (germline): ENHRY, SYGVKD.

The genes are TRBV6-1 and TRBJ1-1; TRBD1 aligns across 8 bases. The CDR3 loop spans 14 amino acids. The trim removed 4 bases at V and 5 bases at J, leaving 6 bases unmatched. Germline CDR1 and CDR2: MNHNS and SASEGT. In DNA, the CDR3 is TGTGCCAGCAGTGGAACAACAGGGGGGACTGAAGCTTTCTTT. This encodes CASSGTTGGTEAFF.

A few counts support this clonotype. The J gene is TRBJ2-5, the V gene TRBV7-9, with D possibly matching TRBD2 (6 bases). Trimming removed 6 bases from V and 2 bases from J, with 16 bases in between. CDR1 is SEHNR and CDR2 is FQNEAQ in the germline V gene (reference sequence). The CDR3 runs 15 residues. The CDR3 here is CASRDPGLQQETQYF. The CDR3, as DNA: TGTGCCAGCAGAGATCCGGGACTCCAACAAGAGACCCAGTACTTC.

This clonotype was seen only a few times. The gene calls are TRBV2 and TRBJ2-3; D may be TRBD2 (6 bases). Germline lookup yields CDR1 SNHLY and CDR2 FYNNEI. The CDR3 has 14 residues. Deletions cut 6 bases from V and 2 bases from J, with 12 bases between. The CDR3 sequence: CASSLAAHTDTQYF. The CDR3 bases are TGTGCCAGCAGCTTAGCGGCTCACACAGATACGCAGTATTTT.

This clonotype was seen a few times. This may arise from a read error, as a much more abundant clone is one base away. Written as DNA, the CDR3 is TGTGCCAGTAAGGGACAGACGAACACCGGGGAGCTGTTTTTT. This translates into CASKGQTNTGELFF. This chain links TRBV6-4 with TRBJ2-2; 7 bases fit TRBD1. V trimming: 9 bases; J trimming: 0 bases; junction bases outside the gene matches: 4. CDR1 and CDR2 from the germline V gene are MRHNA and SNTAGT. This CDR3 region has 14 residues.

The table lists this clonotype with a count of one. The chain has TRBV20-1 and TRBJ2-2; a possible D gene is TRBD1 (6 bases). The CDR3 length is 15 residues. V was shortened by 5 bases and J by 0 bases, with 13 bases between the two germline ends. Germline-derived CDR1 and CDR2 are DFQATT and SNEGSKA (reference sequence). The CDR3 DNA reads as TGCAGTGCTCACAGGCAGGGGCCGAACACCGGGGAGCTGTTTTTT. Encoded protein: CSAHRQGPNTGELFF.

This chain connects TRBV7-9 to TRBJ2-5, with D perhaps matching TRBD2 (6 bases). The CDR3 sequence is 12 residues long. The V and J ends lost 11 bases and 1 base respectively, with 11 bases between them. Germline V gives CDR1 SEHNR, CDR2 FQNEAQ (reference sequence). The CDR3 DNA follows: TGTGCCGTGGAGGGATCCCAAGAGACCCAGTACTTC. Amino acid sequence: CAVEGSQETQYF.

Comment on this clonotype: Being one base from a much bigger clone, this may be a read error. The rearrangement joins TRBV19 to TRBJ1-1; no firm D call. CDR3 length: 14 residues. Germline CDR1 and CDR2: LNHDA and SQIVND (reference sequence). Trimming removed 10 bases at V and 5 bases at J, with 20 bases between. The DNA of the CDR3 is TGTGCCAACCCACCCAACGGCGCAATAACTGAAGCTTTCTTT. Encoded protein: CANPPNGAITEAFF.

This clonotype was observed a few times. This chain uses TRBV7-4 with TRBJ2-6; tentative D call: TRBD1 (5 bases). Trimming stripped 3 bases from V and 0 bases from J, with 15 bases between. Germline CDR1 SGHVT, CDR2 SQSDAQ. The length of the CDR3 is 18 residues. In DNA form, the CDR3 reads TGTGCCAGCAGCTTCGTTTATCAGGACACCTCTGGGGCCAACGTCCTGACTTTC. Its translation: CASSFVYQDTSGANVLTF.

This clonotype was counted ten times or more. V is TRBV15 and J is TRBJ1-1; no firm D call. Germline-derived CDR1 and CDR2 are LNHNV and YYDKDF (reference sequence). V lost 5 bases to trimming and J lost 0 bases, with 13 bases between them. This CDR3 is built from 15 residues. CDR3 sequence (DNA): TGTGCCACCAGCCCAAGCGGCCGCGTGAACACTGAAGCTTTCTTT. It is translated as CATSPSGRVNTEAFF.

This clonotype was seen at least ten times. The CDR3, as DNA: TGTGCCACCAGCAGGACCGGGACCGGGAATTCACCCCTCCACTTT. Encoded protein: CATSRTGTGNSPLHF. The gene calls are TRBV15 and TRBJ1-6; the D gene is possibly TRBD1 (5 bases). V was clipped by 3 bases and J by 7 bases, with 13 bases between them. The CDR3 totals 15 residues. Per the germline V gene, CDR1 is LNHNV and CDR2 is YYDKDF (reference sequence).

V and J are TRBV7-8 and TRBJ1-3; a possible D gene is TRBD1 (5 bases). The CDR3 is 18 residues long. Germline V lookup: CDR1 SGHVS, CDR2 FQNEAQ. Trimming took off 2 bases at V and 0 bases at J, with 17 bases between the two ends. The CDR3 region is CASSLRPGRQISGNTIYF. The CDR3 DNA reads as TGTGCCAGCAGCTTAAGGCCCGGAAGACAGATCTCTGGAAACACCATATATTTT. Full variable domain (missing parts from reference TRBV7-8 and TRBJ1-3): GAGVSQSPRYKVAKRGQDVALRCDPISGHVSLFWYQQALGQGPEFLTYFQNEAQLDKSGLPSDRFFAERPEGSVSTLKIQRTQQEDSAVYLCASSLRPGRQISGNTIYFGEGSWLTVV.

The CDR3 bases are TGCGCCAGCTGGGATCAGCCCCAGCATTTT. Translation gives CASWDQPQHF. J is TRBJ1-5 and V is TRBV10-1; D remains ambiguous. Trimming left V 8 bases short and J 5 bases short, with 4 bases between. Per germline, CDR1 WNHNN and CDR2 SYGVQD (reference sequence). This CDR3 comprises 10 residues.

Only a few counts were recorded for this clonotype. The chain has TRBV4-3 and TRBJ2-7, with unresolved D. The V end lost 4 bases, the J end lost 2 bases, and 12 bases lay between the germline ends. Germline CDR1 and CDR2: LGHNA and YSLEER. The CDR3 loop spans 14 amino acids. Here the CDR3 reads CASSPGHVAYEQYF. As DNA, the CDR3 is TGCGCCAGCAGCCCCGGGCACGTTGCCTACGAGCAGTACTTC.

J is TRBJ2-5 and V is TRBV7-9; D perhaps matches TRBD1 (5 bases). The CDR3 sequence is 15 residues long. CDR1 is SEHNR, CDR2 FQNEAQ, per germline (reference sequence). Trimming took 5 bases from V and 0 from J, leaving 13 bases between them. The CDR3 DNA reads TGTGCCAGCAGCGCCAGTGACAGATACCAAGAGACCCAGTACTTC. Translating it yields CASSASDRYQETQYF.

This clonotype was found many times. The V call is TRBV7-8, the J call TRBJ1-5; D possibly corresponds to TRBD1 (5 bases). The length of the CDR3 is 16 residues. Germline V gene data show CDR1 as SGHVS and CDR2 as FQNEAQ. Trimming shortened V by 5 bases and J by 1 base, and 15 bases separated the two germline ends. This CDR3 reads CASSPEGLRSNQPQHF. DNA for the CDR3: TGTGCCAGCAGCCCAGAGGGACTTAGAAGCAATCAGCCCCAGCATTTT.

V and J are TRBV5-1 and TRBJ2-2, with D hard to call. There are 14 residues in the CDR3. CDR1 is SGHRS and CDR2 is YFSETQ in the germline V gene. Trimming pared 2 bases from V and 8 bases from J, leaving 13 bases between. CDR3 DNA: TGCGCCAGCAGCTTTTATCCGGGTTTTGGGGAGCTGTTTTTT. This translates into CASSFYPGFGELFF. Based on the CDR3 plus reference TRBV5-1 and TRBJ2-2, the full variable domain is KAGVTQTPRYLIKTRGQQVTLSCSPISGHRSVSWYQQTPGQGLQFLFEYFSETQRNKGNFPGRFSGRQFSNSRSEMNVSTLELGDSALYLCASSFYPGFGELFFGEGSRLTVL.

This clonotype showed up many times. The rearrangement uses TRBV10-3 and TRBJ1-1; TRBD1 might be the D (5 bases). Trimming removed 10 bases at V and 6 bases at J, with 18 bases between. CDR3 length: 13 amino acids. Germline-derived CDR1 and CDR2 are ENHRY and SYGVKD. The CDR3 DNA sequence: TGTGCCAGTGGGGACCAACTTAACGCTGAAGCTTTCTTT. It codes for CASGDQLNAEAFF.

V gene TRBV6-5 combines with J gene TRBJ1-3; the D is unclear. Trimming cost V 2 bases and J 0 bases, with 8 bases left between them. CDR1 and CDR2 from the germline V gene are MNHEY and SVGAGI. The CDR3 length is 15 residues. This CDR3 reads CASSYDGLSGNTIYF. CDR3 coding DNA: TGTGCCAGCAGTTACGACGGACTCTCTGGAAACACCATATATTTT.

This clonotype was found a few times. This chain links TRBV11-3 with TRBJ1-1, with 7 bases that match TRBD1. This CDR3 contains 14 residues. The V segment lost 8 bases and the J segment 8 bases; nucleotides outside the gene matches: 14. The germline V gene encodes CDR1 SGHNT and CDR2 YENEEA. CDR3 residues: CASAPRDRAPEAFF. CDR3 nucleotides: TGTGCCAGCGCGCCCCGAGACAGGGCGCCCGAAGCTTTCTTT.

The V and J genes are TRBV7-9 and TRBJ1-2; 8 positions agree with TRBD1. This CDR3 has 16 amino acids. V lost 5 bases, J lost 5 bases, and 13 bases stayed unmatched. The germline gives CDR1 SEHNR, CDR2 FQNEAQ (reference sequence). CDR3 DNA sequence: TGTGCCAGCAGCCAAATCCTCACCGGGACAGGATATGGCTACACCTTC. Its translation: CASSQILTGTGYGYTF.

The rearrangement joins TRBV7-6 to TRBJ2-5, with TRBD2 matching 13 bases. The V segment lost 5 bases and the J segment 2 bases; nucleotides outside the gene matches: 11. CDR3 length: 18 residues. Germline V gene lookup returns CDR1 SGHVS and CDR2 FNYEAQ. The CDR3 loop reads CASSTRTSGGYTQETQYF. The CDR3 nucleotides read TGTGCCAGCAGCACCCGGACTAGCGGGGGTTATACTCAAGAGACCCAGTACTTC. Using reference TRBV7-6 and TRBJ2-5 for the parts outside the CDR3, the full variable domain is GAGVSQSPRYKVTKRGQDVALRCDPISGHVSLYWYRQALGQGPEFLTYFNYEAQQDKSGLPNDRFSAERPEGSISTLTIQRTEQRDSAMYRCASSTRTSGGYTQETQYFGPGTRLLVL.

This clonotype was counted at least ten times. The chain uses TRBV7-2 and TRBJ2-5; D not certain. The CDR3 loop spans 13 amino acids. Looked up from germline, CDR1 is SGHTA and CDR2 is FQGNSA. Between the trimmed V and J ends, which lost 0 bases and 5 bases, there was a span of 7 bases. The DNA for the CDR3 is TGTGCCAGCAGCTTAGCAGGGTTCGAGACCCAGTACTTC. This translates into CASSLAGFETQYF.

This clonotype has only a few counts. The rearrangement uses TRBV11-1 and TRBJ2-7, with D perhaps assigned TRBD1 or TRBD2 (5 bases each). V dropped 8 bases and J dropped 2 bases, with 13 bases sitting between them. Per the germline V gene, CDR1 is SGHAT and CDR2 is FQDESV (reference sequence). This CDR3 has 13 amino acids. The CDR3 region is CASERAGTYEQYF. The DNA for the CDR3 is TGTGCCAGCGAGAGGGCAGGGACCTACGAGCAGTACTTC.